The 28 T cell receptor beta chains presented below share a single source sample, sequenced in a study of cytomegalovirus exposure and HLA in healthy donors. With 60 Vbeta and 13 Jbeta primers, the PCR was carried out. Clones were sequenced by immunoSEQ multiplex PCR, and TCRdb holds only the in-frame ones, with some missing. The sample yields 100,000 or so clones, around four fifths seen once. Sequencing used PBMCs. These receptor sequences come from a man aged 25 to 40 in good health and CMV-seropositive.

The rearrangement joins TRBV30 to TRBJ2-3; 14 bases fit TRBD2. Germline loops: CDR1 GTSNPN, CDR2 SVGIG (reference sequence). CDR3 length equals 19 residues. J was trimmed by 3 bases and V by 1 base; bases with no gene match: 12. CDR3 coding DNA: TGTGCCTGGAGTGGTGGACTAGCGGGGGGTTTCTCGAGGACAGATACGCAGTATTTT. Protein sequence: CAWSGGLAGGFSRTDTQYF.

The genes are TRBV5-8 and TRBJ1-1; the D gene is possibly TRBD1 (5 bases). Per germline, CDR1 SGHTS and CDR2 YDEGEE. The V gene lost 4 bases and the J gene lost 0 bases, with 10 bases spanning the gap. This CDR3 region has 14 residues. The CDR3 coding sequence is TGTGCCAGCAGCGAGACAGTACTGAACACTGAAGCTTTCTTT. It is translated as CASSETVLNTEAFF.

This clone has at least ten counts. The sample carries other DNA sequences with the same CDR3. The chain links TRBV15 to TRBJ2-3; the match to TRBD2 covers 15 bases. Germline CDR1 LNHNV, CDR2 YYDKDF (reference sequence). With 1 base clipped from V and 4 bases from J, the junction kept 0 bases outside the gene matches. The CDR3 extends over 16 amino acids. The CDR3 protein is CATSRGTSGGADTQYF. In nucleotides, the CDR3 is TGTGCCACCAGCAGAGGGACTAGCGGGGGGGCAGATACGCAGTATTTT.

This chain links TRBV4-2 with TRBJ2-7, with unresolved D. The CDR3 spans 12 residues. Germline V gene sequence: CDR1 LGHNA, CDR2 YNFKEQ. The V gene lost 4 bases and the J gene lost 2 bases, with 6 bases spanning the gap. The CDR3: CASSLDTYEQYF. CDR3 sequence (DNA): TGTGCCAGCAGCCTAGACACCTACGAGCAGTACTTC.

The chain links TRBV19 to TRBJ2-7, with 11 bases aligning to TRBD1. V shed 5 bases and J 4 bases; nucleotides not matched to a gene: 4. Germline loops: CDR1 LNHDA, CDR2 SQIVND (reference sequence). The CDR3 is 14 residues long. CDR3 sequence reads: CASSLGQGVYEQYF. The CDR3 nucleotides read TGTGCCAGTAGTTTGGGACAGGGGGTTTACGAGCAGTACTTC. The whole variable domain, filled in from reference TRBV19 and TRBJ2-7, reads DGGITQSPKYLFRKEGQNVTLSCEQNLNHDAMYWYRQDPGQGLRLIYYSQIVNDFQKGDIAEGYSVSREKKESFPLTVTSAQKNPTAFYLCASSLGQGVYEQYFGPGTRLTVT.

This clone was detected only a few times. This chain connects TRBV11-3 to TRBJ2-3; the D gene is possibly TRBD2 (5 bases). Trimming left V 1 base short and J 1 base short, with 12 bases between. Germline V lookup: CDR1 SGHNT, CDR2 YENEEA. The CDR3 consists of 16 residues. The CDR3 region has the DNA TGTGCCAGCAGCTTAGGCAATGCGGGCGGCACAGATACGCAGTATTTT. It is translated as CASSLGNAGGTDTQYF.

This chain uses TRBV6-1 with TRBJ1-3; no clear D. Germline CDR1 reads MNHNS; CDR2 reads SASEGT. V shed 2 bases and J shed 3 bases, with 11 bases lying between them. This CDR3 region has 15 residues. As DNA, the CDR3 is TGTGCCAGCAGTGAAATCGGCACGGGTGGAAACACCATATATTTT. This sequence encodes CASSEIGTGGNTIYF.

This chain joins TRBV5-4 and TRBJ2-3; TRBD2 agrees at 11 bases. This CDR3 contains 16 residues. The V gene end was trimmed by 1 base and the J gene end by 0 bases; junction bases not matched to a gene: 1. Germline-derived CDR1 and CDR2 are SGHNT and YYREEE (reference sequence). The CDR3 here is CASSLLAGGSTDTQYF. The CDR3, as DNA: TGTGCCAGCAGCTTGTTAGCGGGGGGGAGCACAGATACGCAGTATTTT.

This rearrangement joins TRBV4-1 to TRBJ2-5, with D unresolved. Germline V gene sequence: CDR1 MGHRA, CDR2 YSYEKL. The CDR3 covers 17 residues. The V and J ends lost 0 bases and 4 bases respectively, with 18 bases between them. The DNA of the CDR3 is TGCGCCAGCAGCCAAGATTCTCCTTCGGTGATAATAGAGACCCAGTACTTC. The encoded protein is CASSQDSPSVIIETQYF.

The V and J genes are TRBV7-5 and TRBJ2-7; TRBD1 reflects the table's D call only, with no check against the DNA. TRBV7-5 is a pseudogene. The CDR3 is made up of 17 amino acids. The CDR3 nucleotides are TGTGCCAGAAGCTTAACGGATACCGGGACAGGGTTGTACGAGCAGTACTTC. Its translation is CARSLTDTGTGLYEQYF.

This chain uses TRBV5-1 with TRBJ2-3, with 11 bases identical to TRBD2. Trimming removed 1 base from V and 4 bases from J; junction bases left unmatched: 8. The CDR3 covers 17 residues. Germline V gene data show CDR1 as SGHRS and CDR2 as YFSETQ. CDR3 in DNA: TGCGCCAGCAGCTTGTCGACTAGCGGGGACCCTTCAGATACGCAGTATTTT. Translating gives CASSLSTSGDPSDTQYF.

This chain links TRBV27 with TRBJ1-5; perhaps TRBD1 as D (5 bases). Trimming removed 2 bases from V and 0 bases from J, with 8 bases in between. Germline lookup yields CDR1 MNHEY and CDR2 SMNVEV (reference sequence). CDR3 size: 15 residues. CDR3 nucleotide sequence: TGTGCCAGCAGTTTACAGGGAAATAGCAATCAGCCCCAGCATTTT. Encoded protein: CASSLQGNSNQPQHF.

The V and J genes are TRBV14 and TRBJ2-5; unclear D gene. This CDR3 is built from 13 residues. V was pared by 3 bases and J by 11 bases, with 16 bases between. Germline CDR1 reads SGHDN; CDR2 reads FVKESK. The CDR3 DNA reads as TGTGCCAGCAGCCAGGCCTCCTCCCGCCAACAGTACTTC. Protein product: CASSQASSRQQYF. Based on the CDR3 plus reference TRBV14 and TRBJ2-5, the full variable domain is EAGVTQFPSHSVIEKGQTVTLRCDPISGHDNLYWYRRVMGKEIKFLLHFVKESKQDESGMPNNRFLAERTGGTYSTLKVQPAELEDSGVYFCASSQASSRQQYFGPGTRLLVL.

The rearrangement joins TRBV5-1 to TRBJ2-4; the D gene is possibly TRBD2 (7 bases). The V end lost 0 bases, the J end lost 4 bases, and 14 bases lay between the germline ends. Germline V gene sequence: CDR1 SGHRS, CDR2 YFSETQ. The CDR3 runs 16 residues. The CDR3 loop is CASSLGGGAGKNIQYF. For the CDR3, the DNA is TGCGCCAGCAGCTTGGGTGGGGGGGCTGGGAAAAACATTCAGTACTTC.

This clone has only one observation. This chain links TRBV21-1 with TRBJ2-1; TRBD2, the table's D call, lacks a check against the DNA. TRBV21-1 is termed a pseudogene. The CDR3 is 16 amino acids. CDR3 DNA: TGTGCCAGCAGCAAAGCACAACGGGGATTCGGGAATGAGCAGTTCTTC. Its translation is CASSKAQRGFGNEQFF.

This chain joins TRBV28 and TRBJ2-5, with D possibly TRBD2 on 7 matching bases. TRBJ2-7 matches the DNA end more closely, so the J call is doubtful. Germline CDR1 reads MDHEN; CDR2 reads SYDVKM. The CDR3 totals 15 residues. In nucleotides, the CDR3 is TGTGCCAGCAGGGGGGCGGCGGGGGAGACCTACGAGCAGTACTTC. Its protein is CASRGAAGETYEQYF.

The sample holds a few counts of this clone. The rearrangement links TRBV2 to TRBJ2-2; maybe TRBD2 (5 bases). Germline assignment: CDR1 SNHLY and CDR2 FYNNEI. V gave up 7 bases and J gave up 5 bases, with 14 bases separating them. The length of the CDR3 is 14 residues. CDR3: CASTAGVGTGELFF. The CDR3 DNA reads TGTGCCAGCACGGCCGGGGTCGGAACCGGGGAGCTGTTTTTT. The full variable domain, in which reference TRBV2 and TRBJ2-2 provide the parts outside the CDR3, is EPEVTQTPSHQVTQMGQEVILRCVPISNHLYFYWYRQILGQKVEFLVSFYNNEISEKSEIFDDQFSVERPDGSNFTLKIRSTKLEDSAMYFCASTAGVGTGELFFGEGSRLTVL.

The chain has TRBV30 and TRBJ1-4; 10 bases map to TRBD1. Per germline, CDR1 GTSNPN and CDR2 SVGIG (reference sequence). This CDR3 is 14 amino acids long. After removal of 5 bases from V and 7 bases from J, the junction contained 7 bases not matched to a gene. CDR3 sequence (DNA): TGTGCCTGGGATAGGACAGGGGGAGCTGAAAAACTGTTTTTT. This sequence encodes CAWDRTGGAEKLFF.

V gene TRBV7-9 combines with J gene TRBJ2-1; 11 nucleotides match TRBD2. Germline V lookup: CDR1 SEHNR, CDR2 FQNEAQ (reference sequence). The V segment lost 8 bases and the J segment 2 bases; nucleotides outside the gene matches: 8. The CDR3 runs to 16 residues. CDR3 DNA sequence: TGTGCCAGCCGTATGGCTAGCGGGGGGACCTACAATGAGCAGTTCTTC. Translating gives CASRMASGGTYNEQFF.

The chain couples TRBV7-2 to TRBJ2-7; 10 bases map to TRBD2. The CDR3 has 16 residues. CDR1 is SGHTA and CDR2 is FQGNSA in the germline V gene. The junction had 7 bases not matched to a gene; V was cut back by 5 bases and J by 0 bases. Here the CDR3 DNA reads TGTGCCAGCAGCCAAGATAGCGGGGGGCCCTCCTACGAGCAGTACTTC. It is translated as CASSQDSGGPSYEQYF.

The chain joins TRBV27 to TRBJ1-2; D uncertain. Per germline, CDR1 MNHEY and CDR2 SMNVEV (reference sequence). There are 17 residues in the CDR3. Trimming removed 0 bases from V and 6 bases from J, with 20 bases in between. The CDR3 region is CASSLSYLGGGSHGYTF. The DNA of the CDR3 is TGTGCCAGCAGTTTATCGTACTTGGGTGGAGGTAGTCATGGCTACACCTTC.

This chain connects TRBV6-5 to TRBJ1-2, with no clear D. The CDR3 runs 14 residues. V was shortened by 0 bases and J by 2 bases, with 7 bases between the two germline ends. Germline lookup yields CDR1 MNHEY and CDR2 SVGAGI. The DNA for the CDR3 is TGTGCCAGCAGTTACTCGTACTCCAACTATGGCTACACCTTC. It yields the protein CASSYSYSNYGYTF.

The J gene is TRBJ2-5, the V gene TRBV2; D unclear. The CDR3 loop spans 14 amino acids. V was clipped by 6 bases and J by 3 bases, with 14 bases between them. Germline-derived CDR1 and CDR2 are SNHLY and FYNNEI. CDR3 sequence (DNA): TGTGCCAGCAGCCCCCGCCAGATAAAAGAGACCCAGTACTTC. Translated: CASSPRQIKETQYF.

A note on this clone: One junction end disagrees with the germline gene, perhaps due to a read error. J is TRBJ2-5 and V is TRBV7-7, with TRBD1 identical over 9 bases. The end of the DNA aligns better with TRBJ2-7, so the J call may be wrong. This CDR3 comprises 13 residues. Per the germline V gene, CDR1 is SSHAT and CDR2 is FNYEAQ (reference sequence). In nucleotides, the CDR3 is TGTGCTAGCAGCCGGGGACAGGGCTACGAGCAGTACTTC. This encodes CASSRGQGYEQYF.

The chain recombines TRBV9 with TRBJ2-1; TRBD2 matches at 8 bases. This CDR3 is 18 amino acids long. V was pared by 1 base and J by 3 bases, with 12 bases of the junction left unmatched. Germline CDR1 and CDR2: SGDLS and YYNGEE. The CDR3 DNA reads TGTGCCAGCAGCGTATCCCCCTCTCGCGGGGGGAACTACAATGAGCAGTTCTTC. Its protein is CASSVSPSRGGNYNEQFF.

The chain combines TRBV10-3 with TRBJ2-1; 7 bases match TRBD2. CDR1 ENHRY and CDR2 SYGVKD come from the germline V gene. With 4 bases clipped from V and 8 bases from J, the junction kept 11 bases outside the gene matches. The CDR3 has 15 residues. CDR3 in amino acids: CAISGAALAGDEQFF. The CDR3 nucleotides are TGTGCCATCAGTGGGGCCGCTTTGGCGGGGGATGAGCAGTTCTTC.

The chain is built from TRBV19 and TRBJ2-6; 8 positions agree with TRBD1. The CDR3 is 17 amino acids. Germline CDR1 reads LNHDA; CDR2 reads SQIVND (reference sequence). The junction had 8 bases not matched to a gene; V was cut back by 7 bases and J by 0 bases. The CDR3 reads CASTSGTGVSGANVLTF. The CDR3 bases are TGTGCCAGTACCTCCGGGACAGGAGTCTCTGGGGCCAACGTCCTGACTTTC.

This clone was observed a handful of times. The chain carries TRBV6-4 and TRBJ1-4; 9 nucleotides line up with TRBD1. CDR1 MRHNA and CDR2 SNTAGT come from the germline V gene. This CDR3 contains 15 residues. With 3 bases clipped from V and 7 bases from J, the junction kept 6 bases outside the gene matches. CDR3 loop: CASSEGDRVTEKLFF. The CDR3, as DNA: TGTGCCAGCAGTGAAGGGGACAGGGTTACTGAAAAACTGTTTTTT.